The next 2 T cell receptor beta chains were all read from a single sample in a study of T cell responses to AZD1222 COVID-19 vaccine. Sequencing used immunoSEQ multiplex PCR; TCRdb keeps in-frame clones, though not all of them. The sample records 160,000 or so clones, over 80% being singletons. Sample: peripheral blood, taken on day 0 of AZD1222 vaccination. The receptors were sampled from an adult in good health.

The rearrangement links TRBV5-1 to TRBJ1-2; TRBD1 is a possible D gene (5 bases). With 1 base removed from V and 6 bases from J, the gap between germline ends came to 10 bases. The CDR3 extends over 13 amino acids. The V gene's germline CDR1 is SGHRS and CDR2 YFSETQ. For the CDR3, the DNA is TGCGCCAGCAGCTTGAATCAGGGTGATGGCTACACCTTC. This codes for CASSLNQGDGYTF.

The CDR3 coding sequence is TGTGCCAGCAGTGAAAGTGGAGGGACAGGGTTTTTT. Encoded protein: CASSESGGTGFF. J is TRBJ1-4 and V is TRBV6-1; 8 positions match TRBD1. The CDR3 is 12 amino acids. Trimming at V came to 2 bases and at J to 16 bases, leaving 6 bases not matched to a gene. The germline gives CDR1 MNHNS, CDR2 SASEGT.